This T cell receptor beta chain comes out of a study of PD-L1 blockade in urothelial cancer. CDR1 and CDR2 (germline): MGHRA, YSYEKL. V gave up 1 base and J gave up 8 bases; unmatched junction bases: 7. The CDR3 totals 15 residues. Time point reported: pretreatment peripheral blood. The repertoire was sequenced with immunoSEQ multiplex PCR; TCRdb's copy has only in-frame clones and lacks some. This table holds 68,000 or so clones, roughly 76% found once. This sequence originates from a man between 65 and 85 years old with urothelial cancer. Specimen: PBMCs, collected around atezolizumab (anti-PD-L1) treatment. V is TRBV4-1 and J is TRBJ1-4; 7 bases fit TRBD1. CDR3 bases: TGCGCCAGCAGCCAAGCTGAGGGGGCAAGGGAAAAACTGTTTTTT. Translated: CASSQAEGAREKLFF.